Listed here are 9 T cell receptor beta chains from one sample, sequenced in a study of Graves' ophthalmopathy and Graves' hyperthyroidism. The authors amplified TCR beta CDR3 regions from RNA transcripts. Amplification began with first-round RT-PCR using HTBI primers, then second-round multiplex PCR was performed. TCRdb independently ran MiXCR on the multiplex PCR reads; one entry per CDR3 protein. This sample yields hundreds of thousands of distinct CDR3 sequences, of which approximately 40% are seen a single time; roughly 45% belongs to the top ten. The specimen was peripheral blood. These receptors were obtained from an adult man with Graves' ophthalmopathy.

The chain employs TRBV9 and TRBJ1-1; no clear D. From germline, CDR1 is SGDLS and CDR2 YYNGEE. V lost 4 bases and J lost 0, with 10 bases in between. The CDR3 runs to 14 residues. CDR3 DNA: TGTGCCAGCAGCTCATCCACTATGAACACTGAAGCTTTCTTT. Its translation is CASSSSTMNTEAFF.

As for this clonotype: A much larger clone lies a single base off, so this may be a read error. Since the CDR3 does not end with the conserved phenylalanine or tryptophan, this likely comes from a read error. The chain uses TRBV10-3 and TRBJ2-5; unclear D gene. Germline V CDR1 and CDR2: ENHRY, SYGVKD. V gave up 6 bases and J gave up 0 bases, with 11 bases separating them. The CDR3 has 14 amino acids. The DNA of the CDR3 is TGTGCCATCAGGGATGTGGGGAACCAAGAGACCCAGTACCTC. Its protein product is CAIRDVGNQETQYL.

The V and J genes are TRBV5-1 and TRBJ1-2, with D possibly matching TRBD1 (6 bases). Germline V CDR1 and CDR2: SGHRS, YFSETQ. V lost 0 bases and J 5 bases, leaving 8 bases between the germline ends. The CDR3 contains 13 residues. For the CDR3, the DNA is TGCGCCAGCAGCTTGGATACAGGGTATGGCTACACCTTC. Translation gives CASSLDTGYGYTF.

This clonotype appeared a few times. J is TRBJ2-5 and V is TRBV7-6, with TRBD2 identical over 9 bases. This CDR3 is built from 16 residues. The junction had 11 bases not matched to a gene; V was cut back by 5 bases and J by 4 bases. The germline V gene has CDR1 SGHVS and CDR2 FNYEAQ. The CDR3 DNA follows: TGTGCCAGCAGCCGGAGCGGCGGGGGGGCGGTAGAGACCCAGTACTTC. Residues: CASSRSGGGAVETQYF.

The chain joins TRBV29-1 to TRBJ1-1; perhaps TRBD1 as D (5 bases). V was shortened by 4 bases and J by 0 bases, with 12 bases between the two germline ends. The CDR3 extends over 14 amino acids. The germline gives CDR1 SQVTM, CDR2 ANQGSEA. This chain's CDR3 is CSVVAGNMNTEAFF. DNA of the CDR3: TGCAGCGTTGTCGCAGGGAACATGAACACTGAAGCTTTCTTT.

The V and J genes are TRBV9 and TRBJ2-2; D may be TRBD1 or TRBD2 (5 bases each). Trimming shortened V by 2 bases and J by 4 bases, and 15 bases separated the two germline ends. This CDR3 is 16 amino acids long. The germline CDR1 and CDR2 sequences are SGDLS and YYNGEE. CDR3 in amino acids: CASSVRSAGATGELFF. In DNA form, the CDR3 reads TGTGCCAGCAGCGTCCGTAGCGCCGGGGCCACCGGGGAGCTGTTTTTT.

CDR3 DNA: TGTGCCAGCAGTTACTCGAGTTGGGATTCCTACGAGCAGTACTTC. As protein: CASSYSSWDSYEQYF. This chain connects TRBV6-5 to TRBJ2-7; D ambiguous. Trimming took off 0 bases at V and 1 base at J, with 10 bases between the two ends. The CDR3 has 15 amino acids. The V gene's germline CDR1 is MNHEY and CDR2 SVGAGI.

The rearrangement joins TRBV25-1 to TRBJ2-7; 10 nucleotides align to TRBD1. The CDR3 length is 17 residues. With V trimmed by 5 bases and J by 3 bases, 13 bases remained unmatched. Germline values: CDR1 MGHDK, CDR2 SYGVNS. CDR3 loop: CASSPTGTGEFFYEQYF. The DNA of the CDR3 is TGTGCCAGCAGTCCCACCGGGACAGGGGAATTTTTCTACGAGCAGTACTTC.

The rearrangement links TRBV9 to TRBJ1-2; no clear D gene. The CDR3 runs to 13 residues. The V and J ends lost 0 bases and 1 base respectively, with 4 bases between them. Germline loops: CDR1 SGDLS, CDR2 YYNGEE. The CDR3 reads CASSVADNYGYTF. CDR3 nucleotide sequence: TGTGCCAGCAGCGTAGCGGATAACTATGGCTACACCTTC.